This TCR beta chain was retrieved from a study of blood T cell repertoires in COVID-19. In germline, CDR1 is SNHLY, CDR2 FYNNEI. The length of the CDR3 is 13 residues. V gave up 6 bases and J gave up 6 bases; unmatched junction bases: 8. Assay used: immunoSEQ multiplex PCR; TCRdb lists only in-frame clones, some missing. The repertoire holds 150,000 to 200,000 clones, with approximately 85% as singletons. The chain links TRBV2 to TRBJ2-7; 7 bases are a match to TRBD1. The source of this sequence is a man aged 80 or over with COVID-19, enrolled during active disease. Sequencing was done on a sample of peripheral blood. CDR3 sequence: CASRVESGGEQYF. CDR3 nucleotide sequence: TGTGCCAGCAGGGTGGAGTCAGGGGGCGAGCAGTACTTC.